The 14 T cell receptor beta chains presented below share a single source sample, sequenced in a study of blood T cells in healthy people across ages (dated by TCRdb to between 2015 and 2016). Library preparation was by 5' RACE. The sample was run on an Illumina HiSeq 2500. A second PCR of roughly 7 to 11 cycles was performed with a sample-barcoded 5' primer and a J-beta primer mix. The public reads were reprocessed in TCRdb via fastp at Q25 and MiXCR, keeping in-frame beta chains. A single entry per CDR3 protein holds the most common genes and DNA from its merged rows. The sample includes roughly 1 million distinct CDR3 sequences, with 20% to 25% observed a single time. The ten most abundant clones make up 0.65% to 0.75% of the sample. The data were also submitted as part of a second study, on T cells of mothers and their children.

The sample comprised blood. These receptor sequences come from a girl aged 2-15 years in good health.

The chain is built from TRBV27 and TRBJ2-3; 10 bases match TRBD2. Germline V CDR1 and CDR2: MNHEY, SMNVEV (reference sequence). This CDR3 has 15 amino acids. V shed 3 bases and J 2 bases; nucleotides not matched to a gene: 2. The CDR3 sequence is CASSLTSGFTDTQYF. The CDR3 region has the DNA TGTGCCAGCAGTTTGACTAGCGGGTTCACAGATACGCAGTATTTT.

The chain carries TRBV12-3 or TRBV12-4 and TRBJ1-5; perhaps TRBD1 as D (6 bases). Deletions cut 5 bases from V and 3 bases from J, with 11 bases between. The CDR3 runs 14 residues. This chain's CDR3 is CASSPGQYNQPQHF. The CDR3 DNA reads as TGTGCCAGCAGTCCTGGACAGTACAATCAGCCCCAGCATTTT.

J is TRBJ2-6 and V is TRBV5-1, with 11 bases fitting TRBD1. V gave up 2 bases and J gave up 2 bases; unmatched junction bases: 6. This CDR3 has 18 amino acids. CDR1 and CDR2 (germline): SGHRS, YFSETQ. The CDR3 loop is CASSFPGQGVAGANVLTF. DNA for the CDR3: TGCGCCAGCAGCTTCCCGGGACAGGGGGTAGCTGGGGCCAACGTCCTGACTTTC.

DNA of the CDR3: TGCAGCGTTAGCGTGGAGGGCAATGAGCAGTTCTTC. It codes for CSVSVEGNEQFF. The genes are TRBV29-1 and TRBJ2-1; perhaps TRBD2 as D (6 bases). CDR1 is SQVTM, CDR2 ANQGSEA, per germline. V lost 5 bases and J 6 bases, leaving 11 bases between the germline ends. The CDR3 runs 12 residues.

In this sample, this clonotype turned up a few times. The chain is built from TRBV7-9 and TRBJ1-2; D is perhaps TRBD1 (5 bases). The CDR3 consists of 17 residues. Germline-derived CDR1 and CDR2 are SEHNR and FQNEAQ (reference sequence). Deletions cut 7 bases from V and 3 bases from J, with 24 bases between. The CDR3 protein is CASILLPGGREDYGYTF. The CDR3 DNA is TGTGCCAGCATCCTACTTCCCGGAGGCAGGGAAGACTATGGCTACACCTTC.

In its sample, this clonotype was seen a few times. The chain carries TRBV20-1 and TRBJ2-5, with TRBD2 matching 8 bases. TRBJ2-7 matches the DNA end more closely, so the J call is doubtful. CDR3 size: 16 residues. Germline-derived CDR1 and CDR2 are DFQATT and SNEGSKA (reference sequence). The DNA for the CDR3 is TGCAGTGCTAGAAATCTGGCGGGAGGTAACAACTACGAGCAGTACTTC. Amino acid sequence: CSARNLAGGNNYEQYF.

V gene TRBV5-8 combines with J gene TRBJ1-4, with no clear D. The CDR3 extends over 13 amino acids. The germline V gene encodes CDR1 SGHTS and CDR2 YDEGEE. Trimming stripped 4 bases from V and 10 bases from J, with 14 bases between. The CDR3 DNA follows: TGTGCCAGCAGCGAAGGTCTTCCGGTAAAACTGTTTTTT. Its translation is CASSEGLPVKLFF.

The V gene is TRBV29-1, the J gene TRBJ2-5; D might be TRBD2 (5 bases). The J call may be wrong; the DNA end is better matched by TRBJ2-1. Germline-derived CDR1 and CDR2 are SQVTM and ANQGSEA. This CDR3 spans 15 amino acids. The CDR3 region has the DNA TGCAGCGTTGAAGGGACTGCGTCCCACTACAATGAGCAGTTCTTC. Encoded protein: CSVEGTASHYNEQFF.

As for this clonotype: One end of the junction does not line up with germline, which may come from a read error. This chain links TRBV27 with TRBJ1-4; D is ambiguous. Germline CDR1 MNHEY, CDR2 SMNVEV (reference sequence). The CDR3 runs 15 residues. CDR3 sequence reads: CASSLLGRNDEKLFF. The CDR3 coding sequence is TGTGCCAGTAGTTTACTTGGACGGAATGACGAAAAACTGTTTTTT.

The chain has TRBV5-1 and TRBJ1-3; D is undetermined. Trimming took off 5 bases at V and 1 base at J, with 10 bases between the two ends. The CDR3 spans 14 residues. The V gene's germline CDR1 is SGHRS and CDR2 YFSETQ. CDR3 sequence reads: CASSFEGSGNTIYF. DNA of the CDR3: TGCGCCAGCAGTTTTGAGGGATCTGGAAACACCATATATTTT.

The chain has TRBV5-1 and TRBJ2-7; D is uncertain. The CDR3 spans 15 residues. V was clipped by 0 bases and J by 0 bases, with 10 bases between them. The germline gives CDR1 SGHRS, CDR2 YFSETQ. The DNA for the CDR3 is TGCGCCAGCAGCTTGGGGGTTCGTGGCTCCTACGAGCAGTACTTC. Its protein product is CASSLGVRGSYEQYF.

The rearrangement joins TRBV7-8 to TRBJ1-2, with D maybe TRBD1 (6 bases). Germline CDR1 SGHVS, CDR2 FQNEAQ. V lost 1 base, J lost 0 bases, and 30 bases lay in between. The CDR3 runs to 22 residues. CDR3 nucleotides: TGTGCCAGCAGCTTAGTCTCTTCTCGACAGCCCCTGAGACAGGAGCCTAACTATGGCTACACCTTC. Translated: CASSLVSSRQPLRQEPNYGYTF.

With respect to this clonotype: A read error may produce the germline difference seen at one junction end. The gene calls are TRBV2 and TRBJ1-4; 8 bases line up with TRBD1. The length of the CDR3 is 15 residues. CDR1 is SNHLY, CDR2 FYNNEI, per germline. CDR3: CASSVETGAGEKLVF. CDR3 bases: TGTGCCAGCAGTGTAGAGACAGGGGCGGGTGAAAAACTGGTTTTT.

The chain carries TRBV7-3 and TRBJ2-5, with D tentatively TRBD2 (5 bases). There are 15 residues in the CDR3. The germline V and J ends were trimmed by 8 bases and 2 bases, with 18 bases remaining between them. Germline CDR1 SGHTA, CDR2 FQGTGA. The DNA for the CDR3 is TGTGCCAGCTCGGAAAGCGGTAACCCTCAAGAGACCCAGTACTTC. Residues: CASSESGNPQETQYF.